A selection of T cell receptor beta chains follows, all from one sample in a study of OX40 agonist ivuxolimab in advanced cancers. Libraries were prepared by immunoSEQ multiplex PCR; TCRdb keeps only in-frame clonotypes and omits some of them. The table shows some 60,000 clones, with about four fifths occurring only once. Sequenced material: CD4+ or CD8+ T cells sorted from blood, taken in a trial of the OX40 agonist ivuxolimab. The receptors here all came from an adult with an advanced solid tumor such as melanoma, head and neck, liver or kidney cancer. Each CDR3 is given with its conserved first and last residue. A D gene is named only where the DNA matches it firmly. Where a row states a size, it is once, few, many or the class of an expanded clone; other rows omit it.

TRBV10-1	-	few	TRBJ2-7	TGCGCCAGCAGTGGGGCCTCCTACGAGCAGTACTTC	CASSGASYEQYF
TRBV5-1	-	few	TRBJ2-4	TGCGCCAGCAGCTTGGTAGAAGTGGGAGCCAAAAACATTCAGTACTTC	CASSLVEVGAKNIQYF
TRBV28	TRBD1	-	TRBJ2-7	TGTGCCAGCAGTCCCGGGACAGGGCTTACCTACGAGCAGTACTTC	CASSPGTGLTYEQYF
TRBV28	TRBD2	-	TRBJ2-3	TGTGCCAGCAGTTTATTTGGACTAGCGGGAGGTGCAGATACGCAGTATTTT	CASSLFGLAGGADTQYF
TRBV19	-	-	TRBJ2-5	TGTGCCAGTAGTACCCGTCGAGGGGGTCGAGTTGGGACCCAGTACTTC	CASSTRRGGRVGTQYF
TRBV19	-	-	TRBJ1-3	TGTGCCAGTAGTATAAACTTCAGCTCTGGAAACACCATATATTTT	CASSINFSSGNTIYF
TRBV28	TRBD2	once	TRBJ2-7	TGTGCCAGCAGTCCAAGCGGGAGGGTTTCCTACGAGCAGTACTTC	CASSPSGRVSYEQYF
TRBV9	TRBD1	-	TRBJ1-1	TGTGCCAGCAGCGTCGCGGACAGGGGGAACACTGAAGCTTTCTTT	CASSVADRGNTEAFF
TRBV6-1	TRBD1	-	TRBJ2-7	TGTGCCAGCAGTAGCCGGGACAGTTCCTACGAGCAGTACTTC	CASSSRDSSYEQYF
TRBV6-5	-	-	TRBJ2-3	TGTGCCAGCAGTCGGGGGTCCCCAGATACGCAGTATTTT	CASSRGSPDTQYF